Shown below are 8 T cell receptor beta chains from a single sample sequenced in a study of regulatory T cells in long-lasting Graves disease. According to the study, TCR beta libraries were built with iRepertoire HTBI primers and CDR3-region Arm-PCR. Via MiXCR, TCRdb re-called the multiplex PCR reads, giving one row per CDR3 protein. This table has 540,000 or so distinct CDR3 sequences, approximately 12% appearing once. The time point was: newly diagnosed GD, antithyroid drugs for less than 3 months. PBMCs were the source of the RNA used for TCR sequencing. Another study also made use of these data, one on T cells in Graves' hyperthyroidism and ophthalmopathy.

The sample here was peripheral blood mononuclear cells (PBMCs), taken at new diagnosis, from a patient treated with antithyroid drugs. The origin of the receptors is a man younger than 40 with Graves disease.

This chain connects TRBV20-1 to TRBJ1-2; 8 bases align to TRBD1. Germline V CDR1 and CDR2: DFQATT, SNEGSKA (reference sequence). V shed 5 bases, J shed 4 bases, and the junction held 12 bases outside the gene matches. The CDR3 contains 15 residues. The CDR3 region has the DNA TGCAGTGCTGTAGAGGACAGGGTAAATCTCTATGGCTACACCTTC. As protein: CSAVEDRVNLYGYTF.

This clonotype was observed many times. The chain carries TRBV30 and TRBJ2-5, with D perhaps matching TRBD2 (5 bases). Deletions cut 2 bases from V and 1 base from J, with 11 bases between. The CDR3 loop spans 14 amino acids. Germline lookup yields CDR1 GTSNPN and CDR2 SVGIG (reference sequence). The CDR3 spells CAWSLPAAQETQYF. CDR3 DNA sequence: TGTGCCTGGAGTCTCCCAGCGGCCCAAGAGACCCAGTACTTC. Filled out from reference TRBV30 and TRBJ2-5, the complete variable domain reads SQTIHQWPATLVQPVGSPLSLECTVEGTSNPNLYWYRQAAGRGLQLLFYSVGIGQISSEVPQNLSASRPQDRQFILSSKKLLLSDSGFYLCAWSLPAAQETQYFGPGTRLLVL.

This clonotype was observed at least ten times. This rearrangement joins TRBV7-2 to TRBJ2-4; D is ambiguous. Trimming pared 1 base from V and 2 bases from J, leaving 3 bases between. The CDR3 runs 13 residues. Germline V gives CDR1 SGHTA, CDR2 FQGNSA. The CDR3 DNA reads TGTGCCAGCAGCTTAGTTTCCAAAAACATTCAGTACTTC. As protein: CASSLVSKNIQYF.

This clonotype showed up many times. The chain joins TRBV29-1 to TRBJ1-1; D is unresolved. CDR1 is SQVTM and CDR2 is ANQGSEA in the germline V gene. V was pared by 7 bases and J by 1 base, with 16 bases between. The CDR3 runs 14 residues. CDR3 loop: CSAPSATSNTEAFF. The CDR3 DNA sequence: TGCAGCGCTCCGTCCGCGACATCGAACACTGAAGCTTTCTTT.

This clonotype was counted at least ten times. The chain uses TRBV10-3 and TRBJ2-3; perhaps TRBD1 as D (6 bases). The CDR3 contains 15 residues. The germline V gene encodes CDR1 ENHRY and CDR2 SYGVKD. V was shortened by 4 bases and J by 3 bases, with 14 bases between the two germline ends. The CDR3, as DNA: TGTGCCATCAGTGGGGGGCTTGTTGGTACAGATACGCAGTATTTT. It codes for CAISGGLVGTDTQYF.

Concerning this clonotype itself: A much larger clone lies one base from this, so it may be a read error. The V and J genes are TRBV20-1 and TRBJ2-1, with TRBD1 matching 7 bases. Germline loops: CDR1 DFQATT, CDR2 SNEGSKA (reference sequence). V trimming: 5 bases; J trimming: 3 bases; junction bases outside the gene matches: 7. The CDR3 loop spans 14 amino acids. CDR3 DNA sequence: TGCAGTGCTCCGCGAGGGGGCTTCTACAATGAGCAGTTCTTC. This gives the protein CSAPRGGFYNEQFF.

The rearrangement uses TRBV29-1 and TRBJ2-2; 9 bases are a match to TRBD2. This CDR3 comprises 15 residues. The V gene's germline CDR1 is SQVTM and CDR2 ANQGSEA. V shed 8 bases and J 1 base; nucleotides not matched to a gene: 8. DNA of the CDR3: TGCAGCATTACCCCGACTAGCGGGAACACCGGGGAGCTGTTTTTT. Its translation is CSITPTSGNTGELFF.

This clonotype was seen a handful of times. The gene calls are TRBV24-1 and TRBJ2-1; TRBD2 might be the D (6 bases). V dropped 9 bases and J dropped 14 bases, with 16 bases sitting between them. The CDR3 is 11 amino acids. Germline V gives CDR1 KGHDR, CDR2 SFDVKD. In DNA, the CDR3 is TGTGCCACCCGCAGCGGGCCTAGTGAGTTCTTC. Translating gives CATRSGPSEFF.